This T cell receptor (beta chain) was recorded in a study of post-analysis software for immune sequencing data (dated by TCRdb to about 2015). The study in broad terms: Recorded disease courses included relapsing-remitting, secondary progressive and progressive-relapsing multiple sclerosis, with some patients lacking subtype annotation. A subset of samples was prepared in parallel using single-end sample barcoding, then pooled and co-amplified after Illumina adapter ligation. Patient repertoires were compared against roughly 12 previously published healthy control repertoires from donors aged about 6 to 26 years. What the authors observed across the whole study: The control group was slightly older than the multiple sclerosis patient group. Compared with controls, multiple sclerosis patients had significantly lower normalized Chao1 diversity, a finding suggesting substantial peripheral T-cell clonal expansion. Patients showed significantly higher frequencies than controls for five TRBV segments, among them TRBV5-6, TRBV5-1 and TRBV20-1. Strong co-clustering of samples prepared in the same batch was shown by direct clustering with F measure, prompting a batch-effect correction.

This clonotype was seen more than once but under ten times. Its specific antigen is unknown. No base quality values were provided; no much bigger clone lies one nucleotide off. The method was PCR. Reads for this sample came from an Illumina HiSeq 2500. To reduce PCR and sequencing biases, unique molecular identifiers were incorporated into the TCR beta cDNA libraries. Per 1 to 10 million input T cells, roughly 500,000 cDNA molecules were obtained, such that each molecule approximated one T cell. The patient libraries were prepared and sequenced with the same protocol used for the earlier healthy control dataset. Samples belonging to the same batch were prepared together, multiplexed and sequenced on a shared HiSeq lane. Per the source publication's procedure: Raw barcoded reads were processed with MIGEC, and single-read molecular identifier groups were discarded before consensus assembly and CDR3 extraction. Clonotype tables were post-analysed with VDJtools, and diversity was normalized by down-sampling all datasets to the smallest sample size. In repertoire overlap clustering, CDR3 amino acid sequences, but not nucleotide sequences, were matched to correct batch-related cross-sample contamination. TCRdb passed the public sequencing reads through fastp at Q25 and MiXCR, retaining productive beta sequences. Every CDR3 protein is listed once, alongside the most common genes and DNA of its rows. What appears here as the V and J calls and clone size reflects TCRdb's work, not the paper's. This sample gives almost 700,000 distinct CDR3 sequences in total; approximately 59% of them show up just once. Over 9% of the sample rests with the top ten.

TCR beta repertoires were profiled from peripheral blood of 10 to 15 young patients with multiple sclerosis to demonstrate the VDJtools post-analysis software. Multiple sclerosis patients were children and adolescents aged roughly 6 to 15 years. CDR1 and CDR2, looked up from the germline V gene, are SGDLS and YYNGEE. V was cut back by 6 bases and J by 3 bases, leaving a gap of 17 bases between them. Measured from the cysteine to the phenylalanine, the CDR3 is 15 residues long. The only DNA kept is the CDR3, 45 bases in frame from the first base. This chain is built from TRBV9 and TRBJ2-3; no confident D gene assignment can be made. This TCR derives from a girl aged 2 to 10 with multiple sclerosis. Source material: blood. The nucleotide sequence is TGTGCCAGCAAATTGCGCCTCGGCGGAACAGATACGCAGTATTTT. Protein translation: CASKLRLGGTDTQYF.